This TCR beta chain was documented in a study of response to subunit inactivated influenza vaccine. J was trimmed by 5 bases and V by 7 bases; bases with no gene match: 13. This CDR3 is built from 17 residues. Germline V gene data show CDR1 as SGHRS and CDR2 as YFSETQ. In the case of this clonotype: The target antigen is unknown.

TCRdb called the RT-PCR reads again in MiXCR, with one record for every CDR3 protein. Of 430,000 or so distinct CDR3 sequences listed, around 9.9% are singletons. Broader study findings: After each seasonal influenza vaccination, few new T cells are recruited, the authors suggested.

This chain connects TRBV5-1 to TRBJ2-2; 11 bases align to TRBD2. The TCR sequence derives from a man aged 45 to 65 who received an inactivated influenza vaccine. The source was PBMCs from blood, collected about 40 days after vaccination. CDR3 nucleotides: TGCGCCAGCCGACGGTCTAGCGGGAGGCTTATTACCGGGGAGCTGTTTTTT. Its translation: CASRRSSGRLITGELFF.